These 16 T cell receptor beta chains share one sample of origin, sequenced in a study of cytomegalovirus exposure and HLA in healthy donors. PCR employed 60 Vbeta and 13 Jbeta primers. Assay: immunoSEQ multiplex PCR; the TCRdb copy retains only in-frame clones and omits some. The top ten hold around 1.7% of the sample, which has under 200,000 clones, approximately 82% seen once. Sequencing was performed on PBMCs. These receptors were collected from a woman in her late teens or twenties in good health and CMV-seronegative.

The rearrangement joins TRBV18 to TRBJ1-2, with D perhaps TRBD1 (5 bases). Trimming stripped 3 bases from V and 10 bases from J, with 15 bases between. The CDR3 has 13 residues. CDR1 KGHSH and CDR2 LQKENI come from the germline V gene. CDR3 nucleotide sequence: TGTGCCAGCTCACCGTTACCGGGGGGGATCTACACCTTC. It encodes CASSPLPGGIYTF. Drawing the rest from reference TRBV18 and TRBJ1-2, the complete variable domain is NAGVMQNPRHLVRRRGQEARLRCSPMKGHSHVYWYRQLPEEGLKFMVYLQKENIIDESGMPKERFSAEFPKEGPSILRIQQVVRGDSAAYFCASSPLPGGIYTFGSGTRLTVV.

V is TRBV6-5 and J is TRBJ1-4; tentatively, D is TRBD1 (5 bases). The CDR3 totals 13 residues. Germline CDR1 MNHEY, CDR2 SVGAGI. The V end lost 8 bases, the J end lost 0 bases, and 7 bases lay between the germline ends. The CDR3 DNA sequence: TGTGCCAGCCGGACACCAACTAATGAAAAACTGTTTTTT. It specifies CASRTPTNEKLFF.

V and J are TRBV25-1 and TRBJ2-1; tentatively, D is TRBD2 (6 bases). CDR1 is MGHDK and CDR2 is SYGVNS in the germline V gene. With 5 bases removed from V and 9 bases from J, the gap between germline ends came to 11 bases. The CDR3 length is 12 residues. In nucleotides, the CDR3 is TGTGCCAGCAGTCACGGACTACCTGAGCAGTTCTTC. Its translation: CASSHGLPEQFF.

V usage is TRBV5-6 and J usage is TRBJ1-2; a possible D gene is TRBD1 (6 bases). CDR1 and CDR2 from the germline V gene are SGHDT and YYEEEE. The V and J ends lost 7 bases and 3 bases respectively, with 25 bases between them. The CDR3 runs 17 residues. The CDR3 DNA is TGTGCCAGCCGTGAGGGGGGGCGCCCTGGTAAGGACTATGGCTACACCTTC. Translation gives CASREGGRPGKDYGYTF.

The chain has TRBV28 and TRBJ2-5; maybe TRBD2 (6 bases). Germline loops: CDR1 MDHEN, CDR2 SYDVKM. The V end lost 6 bases, the J end lost 7 bases, and 24 bases lay between the germline ends. This CDR3 is 16 amino acids long. CDR3: CASSRRTGTPAVTQYF. DNA for the CDR3: TGTGCCAGCAGCCGCAGAACCGGGACTCCGGCAGTGACCCAGTACTTC.

The chain combines TRBV6-6 with TRBJ1-3; D is ambiguous. CDR3 size: 13 residues. V dropped 2 bases and J dropped 4 bases, with 6 bases sitting between them. The germline CDR1 and CDR2 sequences are MNHNY and SVGAGI (reference sequence). The CDR3 DNA is TGTGCCAGCAGTTACGCACAGGGAAACACCATATATTTT. Protein product: CASSYAQGNTIYF.

The chain has TRBV6-5 and TRBJ2-2; the D is unclear. V shed 5 bases and J shed 0 bases, with 4 bases lying between them. The CDR3 has 13 residues. The germline gives CDR1 MNHEY, CDR2 SVGAGI. The DNA for the CDR3 is TGTGCCAGCAGTGGAGCGAACACCGGGGAGCTGTTTTTT. This encodes CASSGANTGELFF.

The sample holds a few counts of this clone. J is TRBJ1-1 and V is TRBV11-2; 8 bases fit TRBD1. The CDR3 spans 14 residues. V gave up 6 bases and J gave up 5 bases; unmatched junction bases: 8. Germline V gives CDR1 SGHAT, CDR2 FQNNGV. In DNA, the CDR3 is TGTGCCAGCAGTCAAGACAGGGGTAGGACTGAAGCTTTCTTT. As protein: CASSQDRGRTEAFF.

This clone was observed a handful of times. The J gene is TRBJ2-7, the V gene TRBV6-6; D remains ambiguous. Trimming cost V 4 bases and J 6 bases, with 13 bases left between them. Germline lookup yields CDR1 MNHNY and CDR2 SVGAGI (reference sequence). The CDR3 length is 13 residues. The CDR3 region has the DNA TGTGCCAGCAGTTCCGGGTTCTCCCTCGAGCAGTACGTC. Amino acid sequence: CASSSGFSLEQYV.

CDR3 nucleotides: TGTGCCTGGAGTGTAGAGTTAAACACTGAAGCTTTCTTT. It translates to CAWSVELNTEAFF. V is TRBV30 and J is TRBJ1-1; no clear D. The V gene's germline CDR1 is GTSNPN and CDR2 SVGIG (reference sequence). The CDR3 has 13 amino acids. The V end lost 0 bases, the J end lost 2 bases, and 7 bases lay between the germline ends.

V and J are TRBV28 and TRBJ2-7; D unresolved. V gave up 5 bases and J gave up 1 base, with 6 bases separating them. CDR1 and CDR2 (germline): MDHEN, SYDVKM. This CDR3 has 12 residues. The DNA of the CDR3 is TGTGCCAGCAGTGGCCCTTCCTACGAGCAGTACTTC. Its protein is CASSGPSYEQYF.

The chain carries TRBV14 and TRBJ2-5; maybe TRBD1 (6 bases). With 0 bases removed from V and 4 bases from J, the gap between germline ends came to 12 bases. The CDR3 consists of 15 residues. Per germline, CDR1 SGHDN and CDR2 FVKESK. CDR3 nucleotides: TGTGCCAGCAGCCAAGATCTACAGGGATCAGAGACCCAGTACTTC. Residues: CASSQDLQGSETQYF.

The V gene is TRBV7-2, the J gene TRBJ1-6; D unclear. V was clipped by 3 bases and J by 10 bases, with 10 bases between them. The CDR3 extends over 13 amino acids. Germline CDR1 SGHTA, CDR2 FQGNSA. The CDR3 bases are TGTGCCAGCAGCTTCGACGGGGTCTCACCCCTCCACTTT. Its protein is CASSFDGVSPLHF.

The CDR3 DNA reads as TGTGCCAGCAGCCCCGCCGGGCAGGGGGCGTACAATGAGCAGTTCTTC. As protein: CASSPAGQGAYNEQFF. The chain joins TRBV7-7 to TRBJ2-1; 8 nucleotides align to TRBD1. V shed 5 bases, J shed 4 bases, and the junction held 10 bases outside the gene matches. The CDR3 sequence is 16 residues long. From germline, CDR1 is SSHAT and CDR2 FNYEAQ (reference sequence).

This clone was counted a single time. J is TRBJ2-3 and V is TRBV9, with a tentative D call TRBD2 (6 bases). Per the germline V gene, CDR1 is SGDLS and CDR2 is YYNGEE. Between the trimmed V and J ends, which lost 3 bases and 4 bases, there was a span of 12 bases. The CDR3 consists of 14 residues. The CDR3 sequence: CASSGLGSADTQYF. The CDR3 bases are TGTGCCAGCAGCGGACTAGGGTCAGCAGATACGCAGTATTTT.

This clone was picked up one time. The J gene is TRBJ2-1, the V gene TRBV19, with 14 bases that match TRBD2. This CDR3 contains 17 residues. Germline V gives CDR1 LNHDA, CDR2 SQIVND (reference sequence). J gave up 7 bases and V 7 bases, and 12 bases lay outside the gene matches. The CDR3 sequence is CASTQRGLAGVWNEQFF. The CDR3 nucleotides are TGTGCCAGTACCCAGAGGGGACTAGCGGGAGTATGGAATGAGCAGTTCTTC.